Below are 10 T cell receptor beta chains sequenced from a single sample in a study of shared clonotypes between healthy human individuals. Clones were read by immunoSEQ multiplex PCR, and TCRdb kept only the in-frame ones, dropping some. The sample has over a million clones; 75% to 85% are singletons. The specimen was memory CD4+ T cells from PBMCs. Stated subset: CD45RA-negative fraction. These receptors came from a man younger than 35 in good health. Some clones in this sample may be carry-over from other donors' samples.

In nucleotides, the CDR3 is TGTGCCAGCAGTCTAGGGTTTAGCAGAACCTACGAGCAGTACTTC. Its translation is CASSLGFSRTYEQYF. This chain connects TRBV28 to TRBJ2-7; D not resolved. With 5 bases removed from V and 2 bases from J, the gap between germline ends came to 16 bases. Germline values: CDR1 MDHEN, CDR2 SYDVKM. The CDR3 totals 15 residues.

The V call is TRBV6-1, the J call TRBJ1-5; D not certain. The CDR3 consists of 13 residues. V was pared by 5 bases and J by 2 bases, with 7 bases between. Germline V CDR1 and CDR2: MNHNS, SASEGT. CDR3: CASSWEGNQPQHF. Written as DNA, the CDR3 is TGTGCCAGCAGTTGGGAGGGCAATCAGCCCCAGCATTTT.

A few counts support this clone. The chain uses TRBV1 and TRBJ2-3. TRBV1 is an annotated pseudogene. This CDR3 comprises 20 residues. CDR3 in DNA: TGCACCAGCAGCCAAGATCTTCGAAGGGGGGTTCCATACACACCAGATACGCAGTATTTT. Translating gives CTSSQDLRRGVPYTPDTQYF.

The chain employs TRBV29-1 and TRBJ2-5, with 9 bases aligning to TRBD2. V lost 1 base and J lost 5; bases outside the gene matches: 8. The CDR3 is 15 residues long. Germline V CDR1 and CDR2: SQVTM, ANQGSEA. The CDR3 DNA reads as TGCAGCGTTGAAGGGGTAGCTAGCGGGACGGAGACCCAGTACTTC. Amino acids: CSVEGVASGTETQYF. Full variable domain (outside the CDR3, taken from reference TRBV29-1 and TRBJ2-5): SAVISQKPSRDICQRGTSLTIQCQVDSQVTMMFWYRQQPGQSLTLIATANQGSEATYESGFVIDKFPISRPNLTFSTLTVSNMSPEDSSIYLCSVEGVASGTETQYFGPGTRLLVL.

The chain has TRBV6-5 and TRBJ2-7; either TRBD1 or TRBD2 may supply D (5 bases each). With 2 bases removed from V and 6 bases from J, the gap between germline ends came to 5 bases. There are 11 residues in the CDR3. Germline V gene lookup returns CDR1 MNHEY and CDR2 SVGAGI. The CDR3 DNA is TGTGCCAGCAGTTACGGGGGCGAGCAGTACTTC. Translation: CASSYGGEQYF.

This clone was seen just once. Distinct nucleotide sequences in the sample also encode this CDR3. This chain uses TRBV18 with TRBJ2-1, with 14 positions matching TRBD2. Germline lookup yields CDR1 KGHSH and CDR2 LQKENI. The V segment lost 3 bases and the J segment 5 bases; nucleotides outside the gene matches: 3. The CDR3 sequence is 16 residues long. The CDR3: CASSPRLAGGDNEQFF. CDR3 bases: TGTGCCAGCTCACCGAGACTAGCGGGAGGGGACAATGAGCAGTTCTTC.

The chain joins TRBV19 to TRBJ2-3; D is ambiguous. Per germline, CDR1 LNHDA and CDR2 SQIVND (reference sequence). V lost 7 bases and J 0 bases, leaving 14 bases between the germline ends. This CDR3 is built from 15 residues. CDR3 nucleotides: TGTGCCAGTACCCCCGGCAGGACCAGCACAGATACGCAGTATTTT. Translation gives CASTPGRTSTDTQYF.

The chain recombines TRBV30 with TRBJ2-1; D possibly uses TRBD1 or TRBD2 (5 bases each). Trimming removed 4 bases at V and 15 bases at J, with 19 bases between. In germline, CDR1 is GTSNPN, CDR2 SVGIG (reference sequence). The CDR3 is made up of 12 amino acids. The CDR3 DNA reads as TGTGCCTGGACCCCGGGACGGATTTATCCGTTCTTC. Protein sequence: CAWTPGRIYPFF.

J is TRBJ1-5 and V is TRBV27, with D unresolved. Germline V gene sequence: CDR1 MNHEY, CDR2 SMNVEV (reference sequence). V lost 5 bases to trimming and J lost 7 bases, with 12 bases between them. This CDR3 is 13 amino acids long. CDR3 nucleotide sequence: TGTGCCAGCAGTCCCCCCCAAGTCCAGCCCCAGCATTTT. Its protein is CASSPPQVQPQHF.

The chain recombines TRBV15 with TRBJ2-2, with 13 bases matching TRBD2. The CDR3 has 17 residues. After removal of 0 bases from V and 7 bases from J, the junction contained 5 bases not matched to a gene. The germline gives CDR1 LNHNV, CDR2 YYDKDF (reference sequence). As DNA, the CDR3 is TGTGCCACCAGCAGAGAGGGACTAGCGGGAAGACTCGGGGAGCTGTTTTTT. Its translation is CATSREGLAGRLGELFF.